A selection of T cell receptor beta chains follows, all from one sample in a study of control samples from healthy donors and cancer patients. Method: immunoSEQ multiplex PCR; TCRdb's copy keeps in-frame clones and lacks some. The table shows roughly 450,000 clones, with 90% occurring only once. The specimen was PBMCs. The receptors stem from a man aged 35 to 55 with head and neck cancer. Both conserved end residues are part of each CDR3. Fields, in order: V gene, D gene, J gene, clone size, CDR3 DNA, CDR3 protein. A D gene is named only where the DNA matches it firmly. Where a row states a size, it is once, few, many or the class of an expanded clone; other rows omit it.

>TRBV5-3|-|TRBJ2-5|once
TGTGCCAGAAGCCACGGGGGACAAGAGACCCAGTACTTC
CARSHGGQETQYF
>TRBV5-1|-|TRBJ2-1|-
TGCGCCAGCAGCTTGAGGCCTCTGGACAGATACATCGGCAATGAGCAGTTCTTC
CASSLRPLDRYIGNEQFF
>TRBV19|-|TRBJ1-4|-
TGTGCCAGTAGTATGGACGTTGAAAAACTGTTTTTT
CASSMDVEKLFF
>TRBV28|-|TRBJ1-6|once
TGTGCCAGCATCTCCACCTGGGCTGGGGGTTCACCCCTCCACTTT
CASISTWAGGSPLHF
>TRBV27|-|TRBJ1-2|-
TGTGCCAGCAGTTTAGGCCAGCCAGACTACTATGGCTACACCTTC
CASSLGQPDYYGYTF
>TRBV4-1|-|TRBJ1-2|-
TGCGCCAGCAGCCAAGATGGAACAGGCGACTATGGCTACACCTTC
CASSQDGTGDYGYTF
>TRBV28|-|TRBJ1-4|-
TGTGCCAGCAGTGTACAGGCGGTTAATGAAAAACTGTTTTTT
CASSVQAVNEKLFF
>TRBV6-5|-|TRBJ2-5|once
TGTGCCAGCAGTTTCGGGGACACCAAGGCCCAGTACTTC
CASSFGDTKAQYF
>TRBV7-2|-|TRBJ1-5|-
TGTGCCAGCAGCTTATTAGGCAGGGCGGGCAATCAGCCCCAGCATTTT
CASSLLGRAGNQPQHF
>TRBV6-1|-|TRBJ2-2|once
TGTGCCAGCAGTGAAGCTTTCGAGGGGGAGCTGTTTTTT
CASSEAFEGELFF
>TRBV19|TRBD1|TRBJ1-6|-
TGTGCCAGTAGTTTCGGACAGGGAGCTTCACCCCTCCACTTT
CASSFGQGASPLHF
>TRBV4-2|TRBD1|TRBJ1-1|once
TGTGCCAGCAGCCATGAAGACAGGGGGCGCGGAGCTTTCTTT
CASSHEDRGRGAFF
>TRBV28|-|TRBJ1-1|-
TGTGCCAGCACCTTTTTTTCCCACGGCACTGAAGCTTTCTTT
CASTFFSHGTEAFF
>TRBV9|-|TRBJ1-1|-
TGTGCCAGCACCCCAGTTAGGGCAGCTGAAGCTTTCTTT
CASTPVRAAEAFF
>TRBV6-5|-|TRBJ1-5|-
TGTGCCAGCAAGAAGAGGGAGAGGAATCAGCCCCAGCATTTT
CASKKRERNQPQHF
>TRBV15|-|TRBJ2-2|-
TGTGCCACCAGCAGAGATTGGCGGGGATTCGCCGGGGAGCTGTTTTTT
CATSRDWRGFAGELFF
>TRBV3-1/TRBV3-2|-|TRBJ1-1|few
TGTGCCAGCAGCTCACAGGGCGCCACTGAAGCTTTCTTT
CASSSQGATEAFF
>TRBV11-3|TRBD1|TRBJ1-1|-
TGTGCCAGCAGCTTCGGGACAGGGACTGAAGCTTTCTTT
CASSFGTGTEAFF
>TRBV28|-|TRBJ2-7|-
TGTGCCAGCAGTTTCCCGGGCGAGCAGTACTTC
CASSFPGEQYF
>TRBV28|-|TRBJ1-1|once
TGTGCCAGCAGCCGTGATAGTGAAGCTTTCTTT
CASSRDSEAFF
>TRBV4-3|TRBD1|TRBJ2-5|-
TGCGCCAGCAGCCAAGGCGCCGGACAGGGGGTAGGGGAGACCCAGTACTTC
CASSQGAGQGVGETQYF
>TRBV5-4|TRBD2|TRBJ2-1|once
TGTGCCAGCAGCGACACGAATCGGACTAGCGGGAGATTGAATGAGCAGTTCTTC
CASSDTNRTSGRLNEQFF
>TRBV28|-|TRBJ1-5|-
TGTGCCAGCACCCTTAAGGTAGGGGGCAATCAGCCCCAGCATTTT
CASTLKVGGNQPQHF
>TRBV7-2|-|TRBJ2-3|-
TGTGCCAGCAGCTTGGGGGGTGCTTATACGCAGTATTTT
CASSLGGAYTQYF
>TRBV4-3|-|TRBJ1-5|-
TGCGCCAGCAGCCATTCGGGGAGCAATCAGCCCCAGCATTTT
CASSHSGSNQPQHF
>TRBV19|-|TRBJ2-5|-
TGTGCCAGTAGTATATGGGGCAGGGGAGGCCAAGAGACCCAGTACTTC
CASSIWGRGGQETQYF
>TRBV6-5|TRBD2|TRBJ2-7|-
TGTGCCAGCAGCTCAACGGGGGGGAGGGAGCAGTACTTC
CASSSTGGREQYF
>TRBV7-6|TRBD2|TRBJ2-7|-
TGTGCCAGCAGCTTATGTCCGGGGGTTGAGACTAGCGGGAGGGCGTGCGAGCAGTACTTC
CASSLCPGVETSGRACEQYF
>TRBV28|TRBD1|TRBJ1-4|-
TGTGCCAGCAGTTACCTGGGGACAGGGGGAACCTGGGAAAAACTGTTTTTT
CASSYLGTGGTWEKLFF
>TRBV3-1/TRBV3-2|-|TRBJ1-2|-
TGTGCCAGCAGCCAGGGGAGTAATATACAGGGAAACTATGGCTACACCTTC
CASSQGSNIQGNYGYTF
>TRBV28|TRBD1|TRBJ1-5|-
TGTGCCAGCAGTTTAGACCCCGGGACAGGTCAGCCCCAGCATTTT
CASSLDPGTGQPQHF
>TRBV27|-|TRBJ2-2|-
TGTGCCAGCAGTTTAGGCACCGGGGAGCTGTTTTTT
CASSLGTGELFF
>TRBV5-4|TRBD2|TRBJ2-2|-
TGTGCCAGCAGCTTGTTAGCGGGAACAAACACCGGGGAGCTGTTTTTT
CASSLLAGTNTGELFF
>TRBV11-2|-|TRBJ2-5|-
TGTGCCAGCAGCTTAGGGTCTACAGGGAAAGAGACCCAGTACTTC
CASSLGSTGKETQYF